The source of this T cell receptor beta chain is a study of T-cell memory formation after mild COVID-19 (dated by TCRdb to the early 2020s). About the full investigation: Most TCR sequence clusters were specific to one of the two donors. In two donors, T-cell clones that expanded and contracted after mild COVID-19 were followed by sequencing TCRalpha and TCRbeta repertoires longitudinally. The cohort was made up of two young adult volunteers, one female and one male, who were previously healthy. Points the paper makes about the study in general: From day 15 to 85, contracting clones showed balanced CD4/CD8 phenotypes, whereas a second wave of clones that expanded from day 15 to 37 leaned towards CD4+. Contracting CD4+ clones were found mainly in CM and EM memory subsets, while CD8+ clones were enriched in EMRA. Only two mild cases were covered by the study, and larger cohorts that include severe cases with pre-infection samples were considered necessary. Some responding clones were detected in pre-infection memory, suggesting pre-existing cross-reactive memory T cells joined the SARS-CoV-2 response. Whether the second-wave clones peaking on day 37 were SARS-CoV-2 specific was not confirmed.

The listed sequencing device is Illumina NovaSeq 6000. cDNA libraries for TCRalpha and TCRbeta were prepared by 5'RACE using constant-segment primers, with sample barcodes and unique molecular identifiers added. RNA was extracted from every sample with Trizol reagent. The libraries were amplified in two PCR steps, and the second step added a second sample barcode and Illumina TruSeq adapters. Sequencing of libraries was performed on an Illumina NovaSeq with 2 x 150 bp paired-end reads. The paper's data handling went like this. The reads were demultiplexed and collapsed into UMI-guided consensus sequences using migec v1.2.7. Using mixcr v2.1.11, the UMI consensuses were aligned to TRA and TRB V and J templates and assembled into clonotypes. A clonotype was counted as expanded or contracted only if both edgeR and NoisET called the change significant, with noise models trained on biological replicates. For edgeR calls, a false discovery rate-adjusted p below 0.01 and a log2 fold-change threshold of 1 were applied. As an exploratory analysis of dynamics, max-normalized trajectories of the 1000 most abundant clonotypes were examined with PCA combined with hierarchical clustering. Each responding clone was given a CD4 or CD8 phenotype based on the CD4+ and CD8+ repertoires, which had been sequenced separately. TCRdb ran its own pipeline on the public reads, namely fastp trimming at Q25 and MiXCR clone calling, and kept in-frame beta chains. Every CDR3 protein is listed once, alongside the most common genes and DNA of its rows. TCRdb's processing, not the study's, gives the V and J calls here. The sample has 350,000 to 550,000 distinct CDR3 sequences on record, around 17% of them singletons. The ten largest account for 20% to 25% of the sample.

CDR1 and CDR2 (SGHRS, YFSETQ) derive from the germline V gene. Its CDR3 holds 15 amino acids, cysteine through phenylalanine. Only CDR3 DNA is held: 45 bases, read in frame from base 1. V and J are trimmed by 2 bases and 5 bases, and the gene matches miss 7 bases of the junction. PBMCs were isolated by Ficoll-Paque density gradient centrifugation. Concerning this clonotype itself: What antigen it recognizes has not been identified. Qualities for individual bases were not recorded, and no much larger clone is one base off.

The receptor chain draws on TRBV5-1 and TRBJ2-1, with TRBD1 matching 7 junction bases. The sample comprised PBMCs or a T cell subset sorted from them (not recorded which). The clonotype originates from a man aged 18 to 29 who had mild COVID-19 (a few samples of this study predate the infection). The sample titles of this study are shuffled in the database, so cell type and time point are left out; the donor was told from shared clones. CDR3 loop: CASSFRQGTNNEQFF. The DNA is TGCGCCAGCAGCTTCCGACAGGGAACCAACAATGAGCAGTTCTTC.